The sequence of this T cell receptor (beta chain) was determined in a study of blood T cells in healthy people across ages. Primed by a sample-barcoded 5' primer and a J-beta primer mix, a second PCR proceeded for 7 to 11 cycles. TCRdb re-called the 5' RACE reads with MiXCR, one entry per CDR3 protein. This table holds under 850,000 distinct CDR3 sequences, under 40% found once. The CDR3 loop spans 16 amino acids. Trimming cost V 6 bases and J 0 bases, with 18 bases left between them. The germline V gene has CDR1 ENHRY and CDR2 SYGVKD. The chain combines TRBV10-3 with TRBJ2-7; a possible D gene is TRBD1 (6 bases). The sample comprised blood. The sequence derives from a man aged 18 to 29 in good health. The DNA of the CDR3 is TGTGCCATCAGCCCCGCAACAGGGTCGGGCTCCTACGAGCAGTACTTC. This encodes CAISPATGSGSYEQYF.